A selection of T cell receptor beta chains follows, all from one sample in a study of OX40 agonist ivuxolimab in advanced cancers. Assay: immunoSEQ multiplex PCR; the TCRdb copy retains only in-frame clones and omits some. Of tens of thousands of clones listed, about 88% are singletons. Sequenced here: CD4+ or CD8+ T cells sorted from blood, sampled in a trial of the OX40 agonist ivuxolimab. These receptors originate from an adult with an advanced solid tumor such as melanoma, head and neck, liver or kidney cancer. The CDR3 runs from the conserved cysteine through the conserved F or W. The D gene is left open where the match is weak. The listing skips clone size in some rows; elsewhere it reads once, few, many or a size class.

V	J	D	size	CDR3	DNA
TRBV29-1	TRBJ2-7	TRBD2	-	CSVRTTSGSYEQYF	TGCAGCGTCCGAACGACTAGCGGGAGCTACGAGCAGTACTTC
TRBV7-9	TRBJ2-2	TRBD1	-	CASSSGEGAYTGELFF	TGTGCCAGCAGCTCGGGTGAGGGGGCGTACACCGGGGAGCTGTTTTTT
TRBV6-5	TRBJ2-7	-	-	CASSYSKGSRQYF	TGTGCCAGCAGTTACTCGAAGGGTTCCCGGCAGTACTTC
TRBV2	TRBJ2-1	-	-	CASTFLEHNEQFF	TGTGCCAGCACCTTCCTGGAGCACAATGAGCAGTTCTTC
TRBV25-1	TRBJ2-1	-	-	CASSGPNRRDGYYNEQFF	TGTGCCAGCAGTGGCCCCAACCGAAGGGACGGCTACTACAATGAGCAGTTCTTC
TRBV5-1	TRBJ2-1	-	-	CASSPHSQEGREQFF	TGCGCCAGCAGCCCGCACTCCCAGGAGGGGAGGGAGCAGTTCTTC
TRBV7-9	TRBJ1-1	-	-	CASSPGGNTEAFF	TGTGCCAGCAGCCCCGGAGGGAACACTGAAGCTTTCTTT
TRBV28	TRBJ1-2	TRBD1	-	CASSSEYEDRDYGYTF	TGTGCCAGCAGTTCCGAATACGAAGACAGGGACTATGGCTACACCTTC
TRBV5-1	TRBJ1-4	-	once	CASRSTDTNEKLFF	TGCGCCAGCAGATCGACCGACACAAATGAAAAACTGTTTTTT
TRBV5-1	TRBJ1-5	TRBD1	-	CASSPGTGNTRRHQPQHF	TGCGCCAGCAGCCCCGGGACAGGGAACACGCGTCGACATCAGCCCCAGCATTTT
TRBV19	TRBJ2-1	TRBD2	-	CASSLFNSGSSYNEQFF	TGTGCCAGTAGTCTTTTTAATAGCGGGAGCTCCTACAATGAGCAGTTCTTC
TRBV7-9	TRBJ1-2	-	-	CASSLYGYTF	TGTGCCAGCAGCTTGTATGGCTACACCTTC
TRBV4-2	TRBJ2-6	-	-	CASSQEIGSANPKAGANVLTF	TGTGCCAGCAGCCAAGAAATCGGATCGGCTAACCCGAAAGCTGGGGCCAACGTCCTGACTTTC
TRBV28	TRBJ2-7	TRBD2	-	CASSVTGLAGLYEQYF	TGTGCCAGCAGCGTAACGGGACTAGCGGGACTCTACGAGCAGTACTTC
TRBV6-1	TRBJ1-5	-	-	CASSQVNQPQHF	TGTGCCAGCAGCCAGGTAAATCAGCCCCAGCATTTT
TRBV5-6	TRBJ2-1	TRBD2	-	CASTIRLAGGANEQFF	TGTGCCAGCACCATACGACTAGCGGGAGGTGCGAATGAGCAGTTCTTC
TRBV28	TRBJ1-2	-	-	CAIRRGRGMVYGYTF	TGTGCCATTCGACGGGGTAGAGGGATGGTTTATGGCTACACCTTC
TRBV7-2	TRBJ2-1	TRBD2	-	CASSPGLAGGIEQFF	TGTGCCAGCAGCCCCGGACTAGCGGGAGGGATTGAGCAGTTCTTC
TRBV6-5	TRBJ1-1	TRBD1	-	CASSFTGASEAFF	TGTGCCAGCAGTTTTACAGGGGCCTCTGAAGCTTTCTTT
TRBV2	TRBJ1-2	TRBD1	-	CASSRAQGALNYGYTF	TGTGCCAGCAGTCGGGCGCAGGGGGCCCTTAACTATGGCTACACCTTC
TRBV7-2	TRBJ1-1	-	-	CASSLVVGRDAAEAFF	TGTGCCAGCAGCTTAGTGGTCGGTCGGGATGCGGCTGAAGCTTTCTTT
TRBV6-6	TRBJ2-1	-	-	CASRLVGGGGTEQFF	TGTGCCAGCAGACTGGTGGGGGGAGGTGGTACTGAGCAGTTCTTC
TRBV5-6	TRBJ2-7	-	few	CASSLSLPDEQYF	TGTGCCAGCAGCTTGTCGCTTCCCGACGAGCAGTACTTC
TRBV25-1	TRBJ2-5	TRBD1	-	CASSVGQGVGETQYF	TGTGCCAGCAGCGTGGGACAGGGAGTGGGGGAGACCCAGTACTTC
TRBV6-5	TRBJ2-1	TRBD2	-	CASRLAAPNEQFF	TGTGCCAGCAGGCTAGCGGCTCCCAATGAGCAGTTCTTC
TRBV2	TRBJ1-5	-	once	CASSVRQDSHQPQHF	TGTGCCAGCAGTGTCCGCCAGGACAGTCATCAGCCCCAGCATTTT
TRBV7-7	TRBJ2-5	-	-	CASSLGRNFQETQYF	TGTGCCAGCAGCTTAGGACGGAACTTCCAAGAGACCCAGTACTTC
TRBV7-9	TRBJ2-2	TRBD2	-	CASSPGLAGSLLFF	TGTGCCAGCAGCCCGGGACTAGCGGGTTCTCTACTGTTTTTT
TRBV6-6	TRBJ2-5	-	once	CASSFGAVQETQYF	TGTGCCAGCAGTTTTGGGGCGGTCCAAGAGACCCAGTACTTC
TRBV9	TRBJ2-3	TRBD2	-	CASSVVGTSGSADTQYF	TGTGCCAGCAGCGTAGTCGGGACTAGCGGGAGTGCAGATACGCAGTATTTT
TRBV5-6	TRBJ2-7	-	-	CASSLGGIVTYEQYF	TGTGCCAGCAGCTTGGGGGGTATTGTAACCTACGAGCAGTACTTC
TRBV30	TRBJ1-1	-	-	CACSLRANTEAFF	TGTGCCTGTTCTTTGCGGGCAAACACTGAAGCTTTCTTT
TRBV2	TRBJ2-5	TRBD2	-	CASSNGNSGSGETQYF	TGTGCCAGCAGTAATGGGAATAGCGGGAGCGGAGAGACCCAGTACTTC
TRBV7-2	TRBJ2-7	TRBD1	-	CASSLGDSLTYEQYF	TGTGCCAGCAGCTTAGGGGACAGCCTAACCTACGAGCAGTACTTC
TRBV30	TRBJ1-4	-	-	CAWSPLGAGGEKLFF	TGTGCCTGGAGCCCGTTGGGGGCGGGGGGTGAAAAACTGTTTTTT
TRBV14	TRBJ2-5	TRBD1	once	CASSLWTGGTETQYF	TGTGCCAGCAGCCTATGGACAGGGGGCACAGAGACCCAGTACTTC
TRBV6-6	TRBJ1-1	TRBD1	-	CASRTRDRGSDTEAFF	TGTGCCAGCAGGACTAGGGACAGGGGGTCGGACACTGAAGCTTTCTTT
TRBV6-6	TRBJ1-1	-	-	CASTLPGPFMNTEAFF	TGTGCCAGCACCCTCCCCGGGCCCTTCATGAACACTGAAGCTTTCTTT
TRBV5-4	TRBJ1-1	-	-	CASSAELYSNEAFF	TGTGCCAGCAGCGCGGAGCTATATAGTAATGAAGCTTTCTTT
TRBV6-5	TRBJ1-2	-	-	CASSTVGGYTF	TGTGCCAGCAGTACCGTCGGTGGCTACACCTTC
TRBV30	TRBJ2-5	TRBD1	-	CAWSQGAKTQYF	TGTGCCTGGAGTCAGGGGGCGAAGACCCAGTACTTC
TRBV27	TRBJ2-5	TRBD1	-	CASSVDREETQYF	TGTGCCAGCAGTGTAGACAGGGAAGAGACCCAGTACTTC
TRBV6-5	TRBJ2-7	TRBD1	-	CASAGTGLAKQYF	TGTGCCAGCGCCGGGACAGGGCTCGCAAAGCAGTACTTC
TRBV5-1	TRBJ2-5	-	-	CASSPDNEETQYF	TGCGCCAGCAGCCCGGACAATGAAGAGACCCAGTACTTC
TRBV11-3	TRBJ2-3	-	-	CASSLDRATDTQYF	TGTGCCAGCAGCTTAGACAGGGCCACAGATACGCAGTATTTT
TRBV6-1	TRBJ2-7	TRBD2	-	CASSEQLAGAYEQYF	TGTGCCAGCAGTGAACAGCTAGCGGGAGCCTACGAGCAGTACTTC
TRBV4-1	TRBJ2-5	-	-	CASSLNGGTVETQYF	TGCGCCAGCAGCCTCAATGGGGGGACTGTCGAGACCCAGTACTTC
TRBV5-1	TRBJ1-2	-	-	CASSQGQNYGYTF	TGCGCCAGCAGCCAAGGACAGAACTATGGCTACACCTTC
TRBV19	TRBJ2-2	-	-	CASDAGDTGELFF	TGTGCCAGTGATGCTGGGGACACCGGGGAGCTGTTTTTT
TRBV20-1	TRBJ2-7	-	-	CSARGENEQYF	TGCAGTGCTAGGGGAGAGAACGAGCAGTACTTC
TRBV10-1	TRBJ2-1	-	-	CAREGNEQFF	TGCGCCAGGGAGGGCAATGAGCAGTTCTTC
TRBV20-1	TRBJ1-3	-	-	CSASTGNTIYF	TGCAGTGCTAGTACTGGAAACACCATATATTTT
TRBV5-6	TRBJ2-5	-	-	CASSFGGQETQYF	TGTGCCAGCAGCTTTGGCGGCCAAGAGACCCAGTACTTC
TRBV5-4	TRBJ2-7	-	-	CASSLTGTYEQYF	TGTGCCAGCAGCTTGACGGGAACCTACGAGCAGTACTTC
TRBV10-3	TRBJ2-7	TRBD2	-	CATRDYYEQYF	TGTGCCACCAGGGACTACTACGAGCAGTACTTC
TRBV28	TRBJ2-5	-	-	CASRWTRRQGTQYF	TGTGCCAGCAGATGGACTAGACGACAGGGGACCCAGTACTTC
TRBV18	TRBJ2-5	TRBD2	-	CASSPGLAQETQYF	TGTGCCAGCTCACCTGGACTAGCCCAAGAGACCCAGTACTTC
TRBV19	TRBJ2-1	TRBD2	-	CASGLASGNEQFF	TGTGCCAGTGGACTAGCGAGTGGCAATGAGCAGTTCTTC
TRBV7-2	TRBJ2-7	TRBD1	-	CASSKGQGFYEQYF	TGTGCCAGCAGCAAGGGACAGGGGTTCTACGAGCAGTACTTC
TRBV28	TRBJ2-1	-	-	CASRSDLTASYNEQFF	TGTGCCAGCAGGTCAGATTTGACAGCTTCCTACAATGAGCAGTTCTTC